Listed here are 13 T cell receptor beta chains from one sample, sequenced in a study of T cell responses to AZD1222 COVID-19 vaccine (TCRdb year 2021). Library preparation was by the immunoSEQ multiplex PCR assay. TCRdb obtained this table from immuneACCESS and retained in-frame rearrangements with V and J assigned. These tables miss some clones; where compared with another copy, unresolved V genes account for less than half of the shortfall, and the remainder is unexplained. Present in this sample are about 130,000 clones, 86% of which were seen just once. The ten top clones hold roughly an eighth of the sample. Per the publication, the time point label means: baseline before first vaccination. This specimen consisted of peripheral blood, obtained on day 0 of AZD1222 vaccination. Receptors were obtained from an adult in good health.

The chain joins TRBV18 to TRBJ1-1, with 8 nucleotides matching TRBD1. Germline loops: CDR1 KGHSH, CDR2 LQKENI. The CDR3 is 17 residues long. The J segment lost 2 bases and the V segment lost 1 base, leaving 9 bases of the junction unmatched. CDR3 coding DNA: TGTGCCAGCTCACCACGCCGACAGGGGACCAGCAACACTGAAGCTTTCTTT. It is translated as CASSPRRQGTSNTEAFF.

This CDR3 is CASLNSGRPYEQFF. DNA for the CDR3: TGCGCCAGCCTTAATAGCGGGAGGCCATATGAGCAGTTCTTC. The chain is built from TRBV5-1 and TRBJ2-1, with TRBD2 matching 10 bases. The CDR3 extends over 14 amino acids. The J segment lost 8 bases and the V segment lost 7 bases, leaving 9 bases of the junction unmatched. Per the germline V gene, CDR1 is SGHRS and CDR2 is YFSETQ. Full variable domain (outside the CDR3, taken from reference TRBV5-1 and TRBJ2-1): KAGVTQTPRYLIKTRGQQVTLSCSPISGHRSVSWYQQTPGQGLQFLFEYFSETQRNKGNFPGRFSGRQFSNSRSEMNVSTLELGDSALYLCASLNSGRPYEQFFGPGTRLTVL.

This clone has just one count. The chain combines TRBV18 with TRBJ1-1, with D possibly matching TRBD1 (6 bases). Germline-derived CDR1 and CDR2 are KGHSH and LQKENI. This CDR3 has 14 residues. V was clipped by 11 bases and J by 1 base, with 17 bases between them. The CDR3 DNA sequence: TGTGCCTCCGGGCTCTCACAGGGGAACACTGAAGCTTTCTTT. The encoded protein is CASGLSQGNTEAFF.

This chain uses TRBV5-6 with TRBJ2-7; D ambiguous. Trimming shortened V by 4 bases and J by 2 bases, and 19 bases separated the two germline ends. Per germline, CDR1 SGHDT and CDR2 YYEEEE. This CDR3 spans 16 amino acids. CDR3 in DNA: TGTGCCAGCAGCAACCCTGGTTCGAACGAAACCTACGAGCAGTACTTC. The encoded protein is CASSNPGSNETYEQYF.

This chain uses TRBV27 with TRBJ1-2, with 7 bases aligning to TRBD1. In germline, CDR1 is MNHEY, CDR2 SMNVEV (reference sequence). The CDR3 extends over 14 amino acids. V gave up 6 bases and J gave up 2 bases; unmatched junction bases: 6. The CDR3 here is CASRPQGGNYGYTF. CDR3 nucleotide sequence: TGTGCCAGCAGACCCCAGGGGGGAAACTATGGCTACACCTTC.

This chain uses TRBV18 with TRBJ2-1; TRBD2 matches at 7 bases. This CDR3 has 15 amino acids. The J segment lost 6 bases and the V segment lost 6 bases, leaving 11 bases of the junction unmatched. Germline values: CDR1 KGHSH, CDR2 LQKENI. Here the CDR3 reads CASSIGLGEVNEQFF. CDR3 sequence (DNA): TGTGCCAGCTCCATCGGACTAGGAGAGGTCAATGAGCAGTTCTTC.

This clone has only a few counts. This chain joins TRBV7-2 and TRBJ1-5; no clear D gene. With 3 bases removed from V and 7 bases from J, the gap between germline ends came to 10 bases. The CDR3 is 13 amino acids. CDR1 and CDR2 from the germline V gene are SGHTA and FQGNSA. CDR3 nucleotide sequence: TGTGCCAGCAGCTTGGAAGTTCGGCAGCCCCAGCATTTT. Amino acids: CASSLEVRQPQHF. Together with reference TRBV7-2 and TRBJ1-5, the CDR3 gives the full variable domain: GAGVSQSPSNKVTEKGKDVELRCDPISGHTALYWYRQSLGQGLEFLIYFQGNSAPDKSGLPSDRFSAERTGGSVSTLTIQRTQQEDSAVYLCASSLEVRQPQHFGDGTRLSIL.

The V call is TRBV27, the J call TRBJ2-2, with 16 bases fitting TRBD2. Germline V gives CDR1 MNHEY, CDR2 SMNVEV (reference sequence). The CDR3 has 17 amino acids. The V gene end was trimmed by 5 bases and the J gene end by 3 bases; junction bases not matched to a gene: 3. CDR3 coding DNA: TGTGCCAGCAGTCCGGGACTAGCGGGAGGGTACACCGGGGAGCTGTTTTTT. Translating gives CASSPGLAGGYTGELFF.

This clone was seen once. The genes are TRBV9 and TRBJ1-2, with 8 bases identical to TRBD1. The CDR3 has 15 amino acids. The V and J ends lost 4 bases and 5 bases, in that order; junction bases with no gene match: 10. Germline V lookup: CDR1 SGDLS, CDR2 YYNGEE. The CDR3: CASSKPGTGQYGYTF. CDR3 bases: TGTGCCAGCAGCAAACCCGGGACAGGACAGTATGGCTACACCTTC.

Here the CDR3 DNA reads TGTGCCAGTAGTATAGATCTATGGGGGAAACGCTATGGCTACACCTTC. Translating gives CASSIDLWGKRYGYTF. The chain combines TRBV19 with TRBJ1-2; perhaps TRBD1 as D (5 bases). CDR3 length equals 16 residues. Germline V gene lookup returns CDR1 LNHDA and CDR2 SQIVND (reference sequence). V was cut by 0 bases and J by 4 bases, with 15 bases left in between.

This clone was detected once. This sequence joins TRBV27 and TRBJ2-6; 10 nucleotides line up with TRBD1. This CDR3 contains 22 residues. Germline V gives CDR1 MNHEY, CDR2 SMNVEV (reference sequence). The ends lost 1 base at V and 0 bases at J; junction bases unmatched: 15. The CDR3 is CASSLFPTGGERYVSGANVLTF. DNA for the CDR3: TGTGCCAGCAGTTTATTCCCGACAGGGGGCGAAAGATACGTCTCTGGGGCCAACGTCCTGACTTTC.

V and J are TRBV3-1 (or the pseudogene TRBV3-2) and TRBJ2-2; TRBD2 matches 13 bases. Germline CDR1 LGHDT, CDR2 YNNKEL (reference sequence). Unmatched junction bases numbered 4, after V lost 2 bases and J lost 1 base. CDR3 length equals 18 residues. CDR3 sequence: CASSQLTSGGRNTGELFF. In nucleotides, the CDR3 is TGTGCCAGCAGCCAACTGACTAGCGGGGGGCGGAACACCGGGGAGCTGTTTTTT.

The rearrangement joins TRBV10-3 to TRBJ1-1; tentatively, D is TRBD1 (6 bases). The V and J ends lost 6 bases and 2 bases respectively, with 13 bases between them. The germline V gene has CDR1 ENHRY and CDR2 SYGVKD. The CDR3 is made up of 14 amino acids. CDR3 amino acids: CAIRRGADNTEAFF. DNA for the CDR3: TGTGCCATCAGGCGGGGGGCGGATAACACTGAAGCTTTCTTT.